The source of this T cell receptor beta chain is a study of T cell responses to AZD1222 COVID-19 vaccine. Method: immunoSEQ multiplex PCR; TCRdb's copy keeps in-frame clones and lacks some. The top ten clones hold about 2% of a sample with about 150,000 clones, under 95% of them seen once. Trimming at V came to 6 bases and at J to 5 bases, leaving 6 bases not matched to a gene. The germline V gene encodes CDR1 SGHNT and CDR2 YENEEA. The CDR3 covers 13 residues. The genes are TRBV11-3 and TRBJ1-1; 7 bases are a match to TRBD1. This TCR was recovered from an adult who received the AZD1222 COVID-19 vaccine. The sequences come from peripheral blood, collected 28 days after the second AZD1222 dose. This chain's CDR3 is CASSGAGGTEAFF. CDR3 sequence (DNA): TGTGCCAGCAGTGGTGCAGGGGGGACTGAAGCTTTCTTT.